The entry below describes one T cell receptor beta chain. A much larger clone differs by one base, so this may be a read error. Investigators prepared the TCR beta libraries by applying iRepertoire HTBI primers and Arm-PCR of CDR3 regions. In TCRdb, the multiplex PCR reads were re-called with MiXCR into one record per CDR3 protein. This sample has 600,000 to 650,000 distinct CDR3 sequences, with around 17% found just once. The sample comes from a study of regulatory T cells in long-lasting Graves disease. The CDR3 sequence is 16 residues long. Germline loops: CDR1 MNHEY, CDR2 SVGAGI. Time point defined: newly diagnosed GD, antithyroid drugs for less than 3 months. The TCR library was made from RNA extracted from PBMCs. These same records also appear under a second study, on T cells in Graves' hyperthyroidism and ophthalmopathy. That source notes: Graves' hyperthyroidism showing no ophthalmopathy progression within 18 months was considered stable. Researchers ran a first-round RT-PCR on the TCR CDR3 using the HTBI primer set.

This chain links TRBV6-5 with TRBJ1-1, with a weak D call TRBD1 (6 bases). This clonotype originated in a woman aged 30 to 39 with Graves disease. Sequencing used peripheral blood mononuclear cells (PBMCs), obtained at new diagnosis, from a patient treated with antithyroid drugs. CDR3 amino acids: CAGSYDRTLMNTEAFF. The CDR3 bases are TGTGCCGGCAGTTACGACAGGACACTCATGAACACTGAAGCTTTCTTT.